Listed here are 31 T cell receptor beta chains from one sample, sequenced in a study of cytomegalovirus exposure and HLA in healthy donors. The study ran its PCR with 60 Vbeta and 13 Jbeta primers. The repertoire was sequenced with immunoSEQ multiplex PCR; TCRdb's copy has only in-frame clones and lacks some. Among 140,000 or so clones, 61% were seen once, and the ten largest hold less than 2%. The specimen was PBMCs. The receptors shown here come from a male donor in good health and CMV-seronegative.

The CDR3 loop is CASSYSPNTNYGYTF. CDR3 coding DNA: TGTGCCAGCAGTTACTCACCGAACACCAACTATGGCTACACCTTC. The chain carries TRBV6-6 and TRBJ1-2; D gene uncertain. Germline loops: CDR1 MNHNY, CDR2 SVGAGI (reference sequence). This CDR3 region has 15 residues. With 0 bases removed from V and 2 bases from J, the gap between germline ends came to 10 bases.

The J gene is TRBJ1-1, the V gene TRBV28; D might be TRBD1 (6 bases). The CDR3 totals 12 residues. Germline-derived CDR1 and CDR2 are MDHEN and SYDVKM. The V gene lost 7 bases and the J gene lost 11 bases, with 17 bases spanning the gap. The CDR3 nucleotides read TGTGCCAGCATTACAGGGACCTGGGGCGCTTTCTTT. Its translation: CASITGTWGAFF.

This chain joins TRBV27 and TRBJ2-7; TRBD2 aligns across 11 bases. CDR1 MNHEY and CDR2 SMNVEV come from the germline V gene (reference sequence). This CDR3 is 16 amino acids long. V was clipped by 6 bases and J by 2 bases; unmatched bases: 9. The CDR3 DNA reads as TGTGCCAGCAGCCGTACACTAGCGGGGGTGACCTACGAGCAGTACTTC. Amino acid sequence: CASSRTLAGVTYEQYF.

The chain joins TRBV9 to TRBJ1-2, with 7 bases fitting TRBD1. Germline assignment: CDR1 SGDLS and CDR2 YYNGEE. The CDR3 runs to 12 residues. The V gene end was trimmed by 5 bases and the J gene end by 8 bases; junction bases not matched to a gene: 6. CDR3 loop: CASSGQEGGYTF. The CDR3 bases are TGTGCCAGCAGTGGACAGGAGGGGGGCTACACCTTC. The full variable domain, rest sourced from reference TRBV9 and TRBJ1-2, is DSGVTQTPKHLITATGQRVTLRCSPRSGDLSVYWYQQSLDQGLQFLIQYYNGEERAKGNILERFSAQQFPDLHSELNLSSLELGDSALYFCASSGQEGGYTFGSGTRLTVV.

This clone was seen once. The J gene is TRBJ2-1, the V gene TRBV5-4, with 7 bases fitting TRBD1. Germline-derived CDR1 and CDR2 are SGHNT and YYREEE (reference sequence). V lost 2 bases, J lost 6 bases, and 5 bases stayed unmatched. The length of the CDR3 is 14 residues. CDR3 nucleotides: TGTGCCAGCAGCTTCGAAGGGGGCGGCAATGAGCAGTTCTTC. The encoded protein is CASSFEGGGNEQFF.

The CDR3 spells CASNSGGAEETQYF. The CDR3 coding sequence is TGCGCCAGCAATAGCGGGGGGGCCGAAGAGACCCAGTACTTC. The gene calls are TRBV5-1 and TRBJ2-5, with 11 bases fitting TRBD2. J gave up 3 bases and V 6 bases, and 4 bases lay outside the gene matches. CDR3 size: 14 residues. Germline V gene sequence: CDR1 SGHRS, CDR2 YFSETQ.

J is TRBJ2-5 and V is TRBV5-8, with a possible D match to TRBD2 (6 bases). The CDR3 is 14 residues long. Germline lookup yields CDR1 SGHTS and CDR2 YDEGEE. V was trimmed by 2 bases and J by 5 bases, leaving 13 bases between them. The CDR3 DNA reads TGTGCCAGCAGCTTCAGGGAGGAAGGGGAGACCCAGTACTTC. Its protein product is CASSFREEGETQYF. Variable domain in full (rest from reference TRBV5-8 and TRBJ2-5): EAGVTQSPTHLIKTRGQQATLRCSPISGHTSVYWYQQALGLGLQFLLWYDEGEERNRGNFPPRFSGRQFPNYSSELNVNALELEDSALYLCASSFREEGETQYFGPGTRLLVL.

This clone was detected once. The chain combines TRBV15 with TRBJ2-5; weak D call: TRBD1 (5 bases). V lost 0 bases, J lost 2 bases, and 13 bases lay in between. The CDR3 is 16 residues long. The V gene's germline CDR1 is LNHNV and CDR2 YYDKDF (reference sequence). CDR3 in amino acids: CATSREYGAWQETQYF. The CDR3 DNA sequence: TGTGCCACCAGCAGAGAGTATGGGGCTTGGCAAGAGACCCAGTACTTC. The full variable domain, its missing parts supplied by reference TRBV15 and TRBJ2-5, is DAMVIQNPRYQVTQFGKPVTLSCSQTLNHNVMYWYQQKSSQAPKLLFHYYDKDFNNEADTPDNFQSRRPNTSFCFLDIRSPGLGDTAMYLCATSREYGAWQETQYFGPGTRLLVL.

The chain couples TRBV30 to TRBJ2-3; 10 bases fit TRBD2. The CDR3 runs 14 residues. V shed 7 bases, J shed 3 bases, and the junction held 7 bases outside the gene matches. Germline lookup yields CDR1 GTSNPN and CDR2 SVGIG (reference sequence). The CDR3 reads CAYLLAGTTDTQYF. The CDR3 DNA sequence: TGTGCCTACCTACTAGCGGGGACGACAGATACGCAGTATTTT. Based on the CDR3 plus reference TRBV30 and TRBJ2-3, the full variable domain is SQTIHQWPATLVQPVGSPLSLECTVEGTSNPNLYWYRQAAGRGLQLLFYSVGIGQISSEVPQNLSASRPQDRQFILSSKKLLLSDSGFYLCAYLLAGTTDTQYFGPGTRLTVL.

The chain joins TRBV6-5 to TRBJ1-6; D is unclear. Deletions cut 0 bases from V and 8 bases from J, with 11 bases between. The CDR3 sequence is 15 residues long. Germline CDR1 is MNHEY and CDR2 is SVGAGI. CDR3 amino acids: CASSYSRSGDSPLHF. The CDR3 DNA reads TGTGCCAGCAGTTACTCGAGGTCCGGGGATTCACCCCTCCACTTT.

The V gene is TRBV28, the J gene TRBJ2-7; the D gene is possibly TRBD1 (6 bases). Trimming removed 3 bases at V and 8 bases at J, with 17 bases between. Looked up from germline, CDR1 is MDHEN and CDR2 is SYDVKM. The CDR3 runs 14 residues. The CDR3 sequence is CASSFQGTVRKQYF. Written as DNA, the CDR3 is TGTGCCAGCAGTTTTCAGGGGACGGTAAGAAAGCAGTACTTC.

This clone was counted a few times. One end of the junction fails to match germline, which may point to a read error. This chain connects TRBV7-9 to TRBJ1-1, with a weak D call TRBD1 (6 bases). Germline V gene data show CDR1 as SEHNR and CDR2 as FQNEAQ (reference sequence). This CDR3 spans 15 amino acids. CDR3 DNA sequence: TGTTCCAGCAGCTTGACCGGGACAATGAACACTGAAGCTTTCTTT. Encoded protein: CSSSLTGTMNTEAFF.

A remark on this clone: At the DNA level, this CDR3 is encoded by other sequences in the same sample as well. The V call is TRBV27, the J call TRBJ1-1; 7 bases align to TRBD1. This CDR3 contains 14 residues. Per the germline V gene, CDR1 is MNHEY and CDR2 is SMNVEV (reference sequence). Trimming removed 5 bases from V and 4 bases from J; junction bases left unmatched: 7. The CDR3 nucleotides read TGTGCCAGCAGTACAGGGGCCGGGGGCACTGAAGCTTTCTTT. It is translated as CASSTGAGGTEAFF.

The J gene is TRBJ2-7, the V gene TRBV7-8; the match to TRBD1 covers 9 bases. CDR3 length: 16 amino acids. J gave up 2 bases and V 4 bases, and 9 bases lay outside the gene matches. Per germline, CDR1 SGHVS and CDR2 FQNEAQ. The CDR3 coding sequence is TGTGCCAGCAGCTGGCCGGGACAGGGTTCAGCCTACGAGCAGTACTTC. Translated: CASSWPGQGSAYEQYF. Supplemented by reference TRBV7-8 and TRBJ2-7, the full variable domain reads GAGVSQSPRYKVAKRGQDVALRCDPISGHVSLFWYQQALGQGPEFLTYFQNEAQLDKSGLPSDRFFAERPEGSVSTLKIQRTQQEDSAVYLCASSWPGQGSAYEQYFGPGTRLTVT.

V usage is TRBV21-1 and J usage is TRBJ2-7; the listed D gene, TRBD1, was not tested against the DNA. TRBV21-1 is a pseudogene. CDR3 length: 13 amino acids. Here the CDR3 DNA reads TGTGCCAGCAGCAAAGGGGGGCTCTACGAGCAGTACTTC. It specifies CASSKGGLYEQYF.

The V call is TRBV5-1, the J call TRBJ1-1; D call uncertain. The CDR3 is made up of 14 amino acids. Germline CDR1 SGHRS, CDR2 YFSETQ. Trimming removed 0 bases at V and 4 bases at J, with 10 bases between. In DNA, the CDR3 is TGCGCCAGCAGCTTGGTTGGGGAGAGCACTGAAGCTTTCTTT. This codes for CASSLVGESTEAFF.

In its sample, this clone was seen once. The J gene is TRBJ1-5, the V gene TRBV18; maybe TRBD1 (5 bases). Per the germline V gene, CDR1 is KGHSH and CDR2 is LQKENI. V lost 3 bases, J lost 7 bases, and 13 bases lay in between. This CDR3 contains 14 residues. The DNA for the CDR3 is TGTGCCAGCTCACCGTCTGGGGGAGGGCAGCCCCAGCATTTT. Translating it yields CASSPSGGGQPQHF.

The chain uses TRBV5-4 and TRBJ2-2; 9 bases are shared with TRBD2. From germline, CDR1 is SGHNT and CDR2 YYREEE (reference sequence). This CDR3 is 17 amino acids long. The V gene end was trimmed by 4 bases and the J gene end by 3 bases; junction bases not matched to a gene: 10. The CDR3 bases are TGTGCCAGCAGCCACCCCCCGAGCGGGGGGTACACCGGGGAGCTGTTTTTT. Its translation: CASSHPPSGGYTGELFF.

The chain carries TRBV18 and TRBJ1-1; TRBD1 is a possible D gene (5 bases). V shed 6 bases and J shed 2 bases, with 19 bases lying between them. The CDR3 sequence is 16 residues long. Germline V lookup: CDR1 KGHSH, CDR2 LQKENI. DNA of the CDR3: TGTGCCAGCTCCCGGGCGGGGGGACTACAAAACACTGAAGCTTTCTTT. This translates into CASSRAGGLQNTEAFF.

The V and J genes are TRBV11-2 and TRBJ1-5, with 9 bases lining up with TRBD1. Germline lookup yields CDR1 SGHAT and CDR2 FQNNGV. V dropped 3 bases and J dropped 6; count of bases not matched to a gene: 6. This CDR3 spans 15 amino acids. DNA of the CDR3: TGTGCCAGCAGCTTGGACAGGGGAGGAAGTCAGCCCCAGCATTTT. Protein sequence: CASSLDRGGSQPQHF.

This chain joins TRBV4-3 and TRBJ2-7, with 11 positions matching TRBD1. V shed 1 base, J shed 0 bases, and the junction held 8 bases outside the gene matches. CDR1 and CDR2 (germline): LGHNA, YSLEER. The CDR3 has 18 amino acids. The CDR3 loop is CASSQVWAGTGGSYEQYF. For the CDR3, the DNA is TGCGCCAGCAGCCAAGTATGGGCGGGGACAGGGGGCTCCTACGAGCAGTACTTC.

This clone was seen many times. The chain links TRBV19 to TRBJ1-4, with a possible D match to TRBD1 (5 bases). The CDR3 sequence is 16 residues long. Germline CDR1 LNHDA, CDR2 SQIVND (reference sequence). V gave up 5 bases and J gave up 0 bases, with 13 bases separating them. The DNA of the CDR3 is TGTGCCAGTAGTGAACAGCAGGGTCCAACTAATGAAAAACTGTTTTTT. Amino acids: CASSEQQGPTNEKLFF.

This clone was picked up a small number of times. The V gene is TRBV9, the J gene TRBJ2-5, with 13 bases that match TRBD2. V gave up 5 bases and J gave up 3 bases; unmatched junction bases: 4. Germline-derived CDR1 and CDR2 are SGDLS and YYNGEE. This CDR3 region has 15 residues. The CDR3, as DNA: TGTGCCAGCAGTCGGACTAGCGGGAGCAAAGAGACCCAGTACTTC. Protein product: CASSRTSGSKETQYF.

V is TRBV4-1 and J is TRBJ2-7; 10 bases match TRBD1. This CDR3 region has 14 residues. Germline V lookup: CDR1 MGHRA, CDR2 YSYEKL. V lost 5 bases to trimming and J lost 2 bases; unmatched junction nucleotides: 3. The CDR3 reads CASSSGTGAYEQYF. CDR3 DNA: TGCGCCAGCAGCTCCGGGACAGGGGCCTACGAGCAGTACTTC.

The chain couples TRBV7-3 to TRBJ1-2; 7 nucleotides align to TRBD1. V lost 4 bases and J lost 6; bases outside the gene matches: 11. The CDR3 is 15 amino acids. Germline V gives CDR1 SGHTA, CDR2 FQGTGA. As DNA, the CDR3 is TGTGCCAGCAGCTCTACAGGGGTTATAGGCCATGGCTACACCTTC. This codes for CASSSTGVIGHGYTF. Supplemented by reference TRBV7-3 and TRBJ1-2, the full variable domain reads GAGVSQTPSNKVTEKGKYVELRCDPISGHTALYWYRQSLGQGPEFLIYFQGTGAADDSGLPNDRFFAVRPEGSVSTLKIQRTERGDSAVYLCASSSTGVIGHGYTFGSGTRLTVV.

The CDR3 sequence: CASSLVQINTEAFF. The CDR3 nucleotides read TGCGCCAGCAGCTTGGTACAGATTAACACTGAAGCTTTCTTT. The chain employs TRBV5-1 and TRBJ1-1, with D unresolved. CDR3 length equals 14 residues. The germline CDR1 and CDR2 sequences are SGHRS and YFSETQ. Trimming stripped 0 bases from V and 2 bases from J, with 8 bases between.

This clone was counted once. The gene calls are TRBV5-1 and TRBJ1-2; D might be TRBD1 (5 bases). With 4 bases removed from V and 2 bases from J, the gap between germline ends came to 9 bases. Germline CDR1 SGHRS, CDR2 YFSETQ. The CDR3 length is 13 residues. CDR3 sequence reads: CASSPDRNYGYTF. CDR3 nucleotide sequence: TGCGCCAGCAGCCCAGACAGAAACTATGGCTACACCTTC.

The V gene is TRBV7-2, the J gene TRBJ2-7; D is perhaps TRBD1 (6 bases). The V and J ends lost 1 base and 7 bases respectively, with 17 bases between them. Germline V gene data show CDR1 as SGHTA and CDR2 as FQGNSA. CDR3 length: 15 residues. In DNA, the CDR3 is TGTGCCAGCAGCTTAGAATCCACCTTTACAGGGGAGCAGTACTTC. Its protein product is CASSLESTFTGEQYF.

The chain employs TRBV5-1 and TRBJ1-5; tentatively, D is TRBD1 (6 bases). The CDR3 runs to 15 residues. Trimming cost V 1 base and J 4 bases, with 12 bases left between them. CDR1 SGHRS and CDR2 YFSETQ come from the germline V gene. Here the CDR3 DNA reads TGCGCCAGCAGCTTGACAGGGAAGGCAAATCAGCCCCAGCATTTT. Residues: CASSLTGKANQPQHF.

The J gene is TRBJ2-3, the V gene TRBV7-9; D uncertain. CDR1 is SEHNR, CDR2 FQNEAQ, per germline (reference sequence). The CDR3 has 15 amino acids. Trimming left V 3 bases short and J 0 bases short, with 10 bases between. CDR3: CASSFGQTSTDTQYF. The DNA of the CDR3 is TGTGCCAGCAGCTTTGGGCAAACTAGCACAGATACGCAGTATTTT.

The chain links TRBV10-1 to TRBJ2-7, with D possibly TRBD2 on 5 matching bases. The CDR3 is 11 amino acids. Germline-derived CDR1 and CDR2 are WNHNN and SYGVQD (reference sequence). V lost 1 base to trimming and J lost 12 bases, with 10 bases between them. This chain's CDR3 is CASSELEVWYF. CDR3 nucleotides: TGCGCCAGCAGTGAGTTGGAGGTGTGGTACTTC.